This T cell receptor beta chain was retrieved from a study of blood T cell repertoires in COVID-19. Study background: COVID-19 samples collected from the United States, Italy and Spain covered acute and convalescent phases.

In the authors' workflow: Estimates of nucleated cell counts were drawn from the amplification of reference gene primers. Assay used: immunoSEQ multiplex PCR; TCRdb lists only in-frame clones, some missing. V and J calls and clone size are those listed in that table; D and trimming were worked out from the DNA. The sample yields roughly 97,000 clones, roughly 79% seen once. The sample holds a few counts of this clone. The sequence was collected from a man between 65 and 85 years old with acute or convalescent COVID-19. The source material was peripheral blood.

CDR3 sequence: CASSPGTGRHTQYF. DNA of the CDR3: TGTGCCAGCAGCCCTGGGACAGGGCGACATACGCAGTATTTT. This chain connects TRBV7-6 to TRBJ2-3, with 9 nucleotides matching TRBD1. Germline assignment: CDR1 SGHVS and CDR2 FNYEAQ. V dropped 5 bases and J dropped 7; count of bases not matched to a gene: 7. The length of the CDR3 is 14 residues.